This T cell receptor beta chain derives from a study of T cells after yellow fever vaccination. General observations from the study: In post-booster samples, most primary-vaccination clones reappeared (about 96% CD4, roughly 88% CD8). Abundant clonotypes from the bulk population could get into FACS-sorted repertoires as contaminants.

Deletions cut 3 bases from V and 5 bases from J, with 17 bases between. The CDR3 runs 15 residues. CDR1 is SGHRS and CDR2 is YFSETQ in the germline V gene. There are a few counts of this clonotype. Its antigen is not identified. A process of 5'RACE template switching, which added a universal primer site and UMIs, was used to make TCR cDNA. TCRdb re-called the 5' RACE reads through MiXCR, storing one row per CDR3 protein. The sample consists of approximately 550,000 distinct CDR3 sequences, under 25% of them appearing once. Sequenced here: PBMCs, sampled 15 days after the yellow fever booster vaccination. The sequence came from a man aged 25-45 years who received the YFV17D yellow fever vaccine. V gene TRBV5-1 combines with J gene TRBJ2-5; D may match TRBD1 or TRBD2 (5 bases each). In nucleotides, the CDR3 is TGCGCCAGCAGCTCGAGACCGGGGCACGAGGAGACCCAGTACTTC. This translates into CASSSRPGHEETQYF.